Each of the 32 T cell receptor beta chains below was sequenced from the same sample in a study of blood T cell repertoires in COVID-19. Here immunoSEQ multiplex PCR was the method, and the copy in TCRdb shows in-frame clones only, minus some. Of about 53,000 clones in the sample, about 83% are singletons; the top ten hold 4%. The material sequenced was peripheral blood. The receptors derive from a man over 45 with acute or convalescent COVID-19.

The chain links TRBV19 to TRBJ1-1, with D hard to call. This CDR3 is 14 amino acids long. Germline lookup yields CDR1 LNHDA and CDR2 SQIVND (reference sequence). Trimming pared 1 base from V and 1 base from J, leaving 7 bases between. CDR3 sequence reads: CASSIAAENTEAFF. CDR3 bases: TGTGCCAGTAGTATAGCGGCGGAGAACACTGAAGCTTTCTTT.

The chain employs TRBV11-2 and TRBJ1-1; possibly TRBD1 for D (5 bases). Trimming cost V 1 base and J 3 bases, with 6 bases left between them. The V gene's germline CDR1 is SGHAT and CDR2 FQNNGV. The CDR3 contains 13 residues. CDR3 sequence: CASSLVTDTEAFF. The CDR3 nucleotides read TGTGCCAGCAGCTTAGTGACAGACACTGAAGCTTTCTTT.

This chain joins TRBV13 and TRBJ2-1; 9 bases match TRBD2. Germline-derived CDR1 and CDR2 are PRHDT and FYEKMQ (reference sequence). With V trimmed by 0 bases and J by 7 bases, 7 bases remained unmatched. The CDR3 length is 16 residues. The CDR3 spells CASSLGRGTSINEQFF. In DNA, the CDR3 is TGTGCCAGCAGCTTAGGCCGGGGGACTAGCATAAATGAGCAGTTCTTC.

Written as DNA, the CDR3 is TGTGCCAGCAGCTTAGGGACAGCGGCATACACCATATATTTT. Amino acid sequence: CASSLGTAAYTIYF. The chain joins TRBV7-9 to TRBJ1-3, with D possibly matching TRBD1 (6 bases). The germline V gene encodes CDR1 SEHNR and CDR2 FQNEAQ (reference sequence). V gave up 1 base and J gave up 8 bases, with 12 bases separating them. The CDR3 spans 14 residues.

This clone was picked up a small number of times. The genes are TRBV14 and TRBJ1-2, with 9 bases that match TRBD1. The CDR3 has 14 residues. V gave up 4 bases and J gave up 5 bases; unmatched junction bases: 5. From germline, CDR1 is SGHDN and CDR2 FVKESK. The CDR3 coding sequence is TGTGCCAGCAGCCTTCGGACAGGGGATTATGGCTACACCTTC. This codes for CASSLRTGDYGYTF.

This sequence joins TRBV5-4 and TRBJ2-7, with a tentative D call TRBD1 (5 bases). Germline-derived CDR1 and CDR2 are SGHNT and YYREEE (reference sequence). V shed 1 base and J shed 5 bases, with 13 bases lying between them. The CDR3 has 14 amino acids. This CDR3 reads CASSLISRVHEQYF. The CDR3, as DNA: TGTGCCAGCAGCTTGATTAGCAGGGTCCACGAGCAGTACTTC.

CDR3 sequence (DNA): TGCGCCAGCTTGGCTAGCGGATACAATGAGCAGTTCTTC. This encodes CASLASGYNEQFF. This rearrangement joins TRBV5-1 to TRBJ2-1; the match to TRBD2 covers 7 bases. Germline V gene data show CDR1 as SGHRS and CDR2 as YFSETQ. The junction had 5 bases not matched to a gene; V was cut back by 7 bases and J by 4 bases. This CDR3 has 13 amino acids.

V gene TRBV5-1 combines with J gene TRBJ2-7, with TRBD1 as a possible D gene (5 bases). Trimming removed 2 bases at V and 5 bases at J, with 11 bases between. Germline V gives CDR1 SGHRS, CDR2 YFSETQ. The CDR3 sequence is 13 residues long. DNA of the CDR3: TGCGCCAGCAGCTTTGGCAAGGGGAACGAGCAGTACTTC. It yields the protein CASSFGKGNEQYF.

J is TRBJ1-1 and V is TRBV11-3; the D is unclear. CDR1 and CDR2 from the germline V gene are SGHNT and YENEEA. The V end was cut by 1 base, the J end by 3 bases, with 12 bases between. This CDR3 has 15 residues. The CDR3 here is CASSLAGGVHTEAFF. DNA for the CDR3: TGTGCCAGCAGCTTAGCGGGAGGAGTGCACACTGAAGCTTTCTTT.

The J gene is TRBJ1-6, the V gene TRBV7-9; 9 bases are a match to TRBD1. V trimming: 3 bases; J trimming: 7 bases; junction bases outside the gene matches: 10. CDR1 and CDR2 (germline): SEHNR, FQNEAQ (reference sequence). This CDR3 region has 17 residues. In DNA form, the CDR3 reads TGTGCCAGCAGCTTGGGAATAGGACAGGGGAGAAATTCACCCCTCCACTTT. The encoded protein is CASSLGIGQGRNSPLHF.

The chain links TRBV7-9 to TRBJ1-2; 9 positions agree with TRBD1. The germline gives CDR1 SEHNR, CDR2 FQNEAQ (reference sequence). Trimming at V came to 5 bases and at J to 2 bases, leaving 6 bases not matched to a gene. The CDR3 contains 15 residues. Written as DNA, the CDR3 is TGTGCCAGCAGCGCCCGGGACAGGGAGAACTATGGCTACACCTTC. This encodes CASSARDRENYGYTF.

This chain joins TRBV23-1 and TRBJ2-5, with D perhaps TRBD2 (6 bases). TRBV23-1 is noted as an ORF with a role that remains uncertain. V was cut by 0 bases and J by 13 bases, with 21 bases left in between. The CDR3 has 15 amino acids. The CDR3 nucleotides read TGCGCCAGCAGTCAATCCTCGGACTGTGCGGGGTCGTGGTACTTC. Its translation is CASSQSSDCAGSWYF.

The V gene is TRBV30, the J gene TRBJ2-4; D is ambiguous. Looked up from germline, CDR1 is GTSNPN and CDR2 is SVGIG (reference sequence). The CDR3 has 13 amino acids. Deletions cut 8 bases from V and 2 bases from J, with 13 bases between. The DNA of the CDR3 is TGTGCCCTCGGTACAGCCCCCAAAAACATTCAGTACTTC. This gives the protein CALGTAPKNIQYF.

This clone has more than one count but fewer than ten. V usage is TRBV3-1 (or the pseudogene TRBV3-2) and J usage is TRBJ1-3; D gene uncertain. The germline gives CDR1 LGHDT, CDR2 YNNKEL (reference sequence). CDR3 length: 14 residues. V lost 2 bases to trimming and J lost 4 bases, with 9 bases between them. The CDR3 bases are TGTGCCAGCAGCCAACAGGATATCGGAAACACCATATATTTT. It specifies CASSQQDIGNTIYF.

The chain couples TRBV6-1 to TRBJ1-4, with D tentatively TRBD1 (5 bases). Germline-derived CDR1 and CDR2 are MNHNS and SASEGT. The CDR3 covers 15 residues. Between the trimmed V and J ends, which lost 0 bases and 2 bases, there was a span of 7 bases. The CDR3 here is CASSEAAGTNEKLFF. CDR3 DNA: TGTGCCAGCAGTGAAGCGGCAGGGACTAATGAAAAACTGTTTTTT.

The rearrangement links TRBV3-1 (or the pseudogene TRBV3-2) to TRBJ1-1; D unclear. The V and J ends lost 1 base and 2 bases respectively, with 5 bases between them. There are 13 residues in the CDR3. Germline CDR1 is LGHDT and CDR2 is YNNKEL (reference sequence). Written as DNA, the CDR3 is TGTGCCAGCAGCCAAGGAGGTAACACTGAAGCTTTCTTT. It encodes CASSQGGNTEAFF.

The rearrangement uses TRBV6-5 and TRBJ2-3; D is perhaps TRBD1 (5 bases). V was clipped by 8 bases and J by 1 base, with 10 bases between them. The CDR3 is 13 amino acids. Germline CDR1 MNHEY, CDR2 SVGAGI. CDR3 protein: CASRQPRTDTQYF. In DNA, the CDR3 is TGTGCCAGCCGACAGCCCCGCACAGATACGCAGTATTTT.

The chain combines TRBV7-3 with TRBJ2-1; TRBD2 matches at 8 bases. This CDR3 has 15 residues. In germline, CDR1 is SGHTA, CDR2 FQGTGA. V lost 6 bases to trimming and J lost 2 bases; unmatched junction nucleotides: 6. CDR3 region: CASSLAGSTYNEQFF. CDR3 nucleotide sequence: TGTGCCAGCAGTTTAGCGGGATCGACCTACAATGAGCAGTTCTTC. Using reference TRBV7-3 and TRBJ2-1 for the parts outside the CDR3, the full variable domain is GAGVSQTPSNKVTEKGKYVELRCDPISGHTALYWYRQSLGQGPEFLIYFQGTGAADDSGLPNDRFFAVRPEGSVSTLKIQRTERGDSAVYLCASSLAGSTYNEQFFGPGTRLTVL.

This chain connects TRBV11-3 to TRBJ1-1, with 7 bases identical to TRBD1. CDR1 and CDR2 (germline): SGHNT, YENEEA. Unmatched junction bases numbered 8, after V lost 5 bases and J lost 8 bases. This CDR3 region has 13 residues. The CDR3 DNA reads TGTGCCAGCAGCGAGGGCCGGGACAGAGAAGCTTTCTTT. Translation: CASSEGRDREAFF.

Comments on this clone: Different DNA sequences within this sample yield the same CDR3. The chain is built from TRBV5-3 and TRBJ1-1; 10 bases are shared with TRBD1. TRBV5-3 is recorded as an ORF, its role being uncertain. The CDR3 runs to 18 residues. Trimming at V came to 1 base and at J to 4 bases, leaving 13 bases not matched to a gene. This CDR3 reads CARSLSDPGTGVGTEAFF. The CDR3 bases are TGTGCCAGAAGCTTGAGCGATCCCGGGACAGGGGTAGGCACTGAAGCTTTCTTT.

This clone has just one count. V and J are TRBV28 and TRBJ2-7; 11 positions agree with TRBD1. V trimming: 5 bases; J trimming: 3 bases; junction bases outside the gene matches: 18. The germline V gene has CDR1 MDHEN and CDR2 SYDVKM. The CDR3 covers 19 residues. DNA for the CDR3: TGTGCCAGCAGTCTCCTCGGGAGGACAGGGGGCTCATCAAACTACGAGCAGTACTTC. The encoded protein is CASSLLGRTGGSSNYEQYF.

This clone was recorded once. This chain links TRBV7-9 with TRBJ2-7; D is unresolved. V lost 1 base to trimming and J lost 0 bases, with 7 bases between them. This CDR3 is 14 amino acids long. CDR1 and CDR2 (germline): SEHNR, FQNEAQ (reference sequence). In DNA form, the CDR3 reads TGTGCCAGCAGCTTAGATAGAACCTCCTACGAGCAGTACTTC. It is translated as CASSLDRTSYEQYF. Drawing the rest from reference TRBV7-9 and TRBJ2-7, the complete variable domain is DTGVSQNPRHKITKRGQNVTFRCDPISEHNRLYWYRQTLGQGPEFLTYFQNEAQLEKSRLLSDRFSAERPKGSFSTLEIQRTEQGDSAMYLCASSLDRTSYEQYFGPGTRLTVT.

This clone was observed a handful of times. The J gene is TRBJ1-1, the V gene TRBV27; TRBD1 matches 9 bases. The CDR3 has 14 residues. The V segment lost 6 bases and the J segment 5 bases; nucleotides outside the gene matches: 7. Germline V lookup: CDR1 MNHEY, CDR2 SMNVEV (reference sequence). The CDR3: CASSRDRVETEAFF. CDR3 sequence (DNA): TGTGCCAGCAGCCGGGACAGGGTAGAGACTGAAGCTTTCTTT.

This chain uses TRBV13 with TRBJ1-5; no definite D call. Per germline, CDR1 PRHDT and CDR2 FYEKMQ (reference sequence). Between the trimmed V and J ends, which lost 0 bases and 0 bases, there was a span of 9 bases. The CDR3 extends over 16 amino acids. The CDR3 loop reads CASSLGGRASNQPQHF. DNA for the CDR3: TGTGCCAGCAGCTTAGGCGGGAGGGCTAGCAATCAGCCCCAGCATTTT.

The CDR3 sequence is CASSGGQGEPPLHF. Written as DNA, the CDR3 is TGCGCCAGCAGCGGCGGACAGGGCGAGCCACCCCTCCACTTT. The chain combines TRBV5-1 with TRBJ1-6; 8 bases map to TRBD1. This CDR3 comprises 14 residues. V was pared by 4 bases and J by 11 bases, with 8 bases of the junction left unmatched. Per the germline V gene, CDR1 is SGHRS and CDR2 is YFSETQ. Complete variable domain (other parts from reference TRBV5-1 and TRBJ1-6): KAGVTQTPRYLIKTRGQQVTLSCSPISGHRSVSWYQQTPGQGLQFLFEYFSETQRNKGNFPGRFSGRQFSNSRSEMNVSTLELGDSALYLCASSGGQGEPPLHFGNGTRLTVT.

The gene calls are TRBV9 and TRBJ2-3; D gene unclear. The CDR3 extends over 12 amino acids. V gave up 4 bases and J gave up 6 bases, with 9 bases separating them. Germline CDR1 SGDLS, CDR2 YYNGEE. DNA of the CDR3: TGTGCCAGCAGCCCGCAGATTGATACGCAGTATTTT. It codes for CASSPQIDTQYF.

The gene calls are TRBV27 and TRBJ1-3, with 7 bases aligning to TRBD1. The germline V gene encodes CDR1 MNHEY and CDR2 SMNVEV (reference sequence). This CDR3 is built from 17 residues. V shed 6 bases, J shed 0 bases, and the junction held 11 bases outside the gene matches. CDR3 DNA: TGTGCCAGCAGGGCCGGGACAGTCCTGAACTCTGGAAACACCATATATTTT. Amino acids: CASRAGTVLNSGNTIYF.

The chain joins TRBV4-2 to TRBJ2-1, with a possible D match to TRBD2 (6 bases). The CDR3 runs 14 residues. Germline V gene lookup returns CDR1 LGHNA and CDR2 YNFKEQ. The V and J ends lost 8 bases and 1 base respectively, with 12 bases between them. The CDR3 region has the DNA TGTGCCAGCGCCCTGGGACTTTCCTACAATGAGCAGTTCTTC. Amino acids: CASALGLSYNEQFF.

The chain carries TRBV7-9 and TRBJ2-1; weak D call: TRBD1 (6 bases). The CDR3 runs 17 residues. Trimming removed 1 base at V and 10 bases at J, with 23 bases between. Per the germline V gene, CDR1 is SEHNR and CDR2 is FQNEAQ (reference sequence). DNA for the CDR3: TGTGCCAGCAGCTTAGTGGCGTTGGGGTTAGGGGGTGCGGAGCAGTTCTTC. It yields the protein CASSLVALGLGGAEQFF.

J is TRBJ2-1 and V is TRBV11-3; a possible D gene is TRBD2 (7 bases). This CDR3 has 15 amino acids. CDR1 is SGHNT, CDR2 YENEEA, per germline. Trimming removed 1 base from V and 5 bases from J, with 12 bases in between. The chain's CDR3 is CASSLGGGADNEQFF. In nucleotides, the CDR3 is TGTGCCAGCAGCTTAGGTGGGGGGGCCGACAATGAGCAGTTCTTC.

The chain is built from TRBV6-5 and TRBJ2-7, with D possibly matching TRBD1 (6 bases). CDR1 is MNHEY and CDR2 is SVGAGI in the germline V gene. V was cut by 6 bases and J by 0 bases, with 15 bases left in between. The CDR3 loop spans 15 amino acids. The CDR3 DNA reads TGTGCCAGCAGGCAGGGGTGGCAGAGCTCCTACGAGCAGTACTTC. Translation: CASRQGWQSSYEQYF.

The chain employs TRBV29-1 and TRBJ1-2, with D maybe TRBD1 (6 bases). V lost 6 bases to trimming and J lost 7 bases, with 15 bases between them. The CDR3 runs 12 residues. The germline V gene encodes CDR1 SQVTM and CDR2 ANQGSEA. CDR3: CSVATGPFGYTF. The CDR3 bases are TGCAGCGTGGCCACAGGGCCCTTTGGCTACACCTTC.